This TCR beta chain stems from a study of technical replicates of blood from a few donors (dated by TCRdb to about 2017). Trimming removed 0 bases from V and 13 bases from J; the gene matches leave 5 bases unexplained. The CDR3 measures 13 amino acids from cysteine to phenylalanine. Of all the DNA, just the CDR3 is kept, 39 bases in frame from base 1. Taken from the germline V gene, the CDR1 and CDR2 loops are MNHEY and SVGAGI. Preparation of the library involved the immunoSEQ multiplex PCR assay. The source is immuneACCESS, and TCRdb retained only in-frame sequences with V and J called. Part of the clones is not carried over; for the studies checked, unresolved V genes explain less than half of this, and the remainder is unexplained. Here the sample has about 76,000 clones; 94% occur a single time. About 0.38% of the sample rests with the top ten. Regarding this clone: No antigen is known for it. No much larger clonotype is one base removed from it; base qualities were not supplied.

The sequence came from a human donor in good health. The chain is encoded by TRBV6-5 joined to TRBJ1-2; 10 middle bases align to TRBD1. The sample comprised T cells isolated from PBMCs. The CDR3 protein is CASSYSDRGLSTF. The DNA sequence follows: TGTGCCAGCAGTTACTCCGACAGGGGGCTGTCCACCTTC.